One sample yielded the 14 T cell receptor beta chains listed below, sequenced in a study of T cell repertoires in cytomegalovirus infection. TCRdb called the reads again in MiXCR, with one record for every CDR3 protein. The sample holds roughly 140,000 distinct CDR3 sequences; roughly a quarter are singletons and the top ten take roughly 9.8%. What was sequenced was PBMCs. These receptors originate from a human donor in good health (CMV status not recorded). Some clones in this sample may be carry-over from other donors' samples.

The sample holds many counts of this clonotype. This chain links TRBV28 with TRBJ2-7; D call uncertain. The CDR3 is 13 amino acids. The V end was cut by 2 bases, the J end by 5 bases, with 10 bases between. Germline loops: CDR1 MDHEN, CDR2 SYDVKM. CDR3 loop: CASSLLSRDEQYF. CDR3 in DNA: TGTGCCAGCAGTTTACTTTCCCGAGACGAGCAGTACTTC.

The chain couples TRBV7-9 to TRBJ2-3; 7 bases fit TRBD1. CDR1 and CDR2 (germline): SEHNR, FQNEAQ (reference sequence). This CDR3 comprises 16 residues. V lost 1 base, J lost 0 bases, and 4 bases stayed unmatched. The CDR3, as DNA: TGTGCCAGCAGCTTAGGGGACAGTGCTAGCACAGATACGCAGTATTTT. Protein: CASSLGDSASTDTQYF.

Worth noting for this clonotype: The junction differs from germline at one of its ends, possibly a read error. The J gene is TRBJ1-1, the V gene TRBV12-3 or TRBV12-4; no definite D call. This CDR3 has 12 residues. For the CDR3, the DNA is TGTGCCAACAGTCCAATAAACACTGAAGCTTTCTTT. Encoded protein: CANSPINTEAFF.

In this sample, this clonotype turned up many times. The rearrangement links TRBV7-2 to TRBJ2-3; the match to TRBD2 covers 7 bases. V trimming: 4 bases; J trimming: 1 base; junction bases outside the gene matches: 5. Germline V gene lookup returns CDR1 SGHTA and CDR2 FQGNSA. The length of the CDR3 is 15 residues. The CDR3 is CASSSQRGRTDTQYF. The CDR3 bases are TGTGCCAGCAGCTCTCAGCGGGGTCGCACAGATACGCAGTATTTT.

As to this clonotype: A single base separates this from a much larger clone, so it may be a read error. The gene calls are TRBV11-2 and TRBJ1-1; no reliable D call. This CDR3 spans 14 amino acids. The V gene's germline CDR1 is SGHAT and CDR2 FQNNGV. The CDR3 DNA is TGTGCCAGCAGCCTTATCCTGAGGTCCACTGTAGCTTTCTTT. Residues: CASSLILRSTVAFF. The variable domain in full, with the rest retrieved from reference TRBV11-2 and TRBJ1-1, is EAGVAQSPRYKIIEKRQSVAFWCNPISGHATLYWYQQILGQGPKLLIQFQNNGVVDDSQLPKDRFSAERLKGVDSTLKIQPAKLEDSAVYLCASSLILRSTVAFFGQGTRLTVV.

In this sample, this clonotype turned up a few times. CDR3 nucleotides: TGTGCCACCAGCAGAGATTGGGACAGAAAGAACGAGGCTTTCTTT. The encoded protein is CATSRDWDRKNEAFF. This chain connects TRBV15 to TRBJ1-1; TRBD1 aligns across 7 bases. Trimming took 0 bases from V and 11 from J; bases not matched to a gene: 12. Per germline, CDR1 LNHNV and CDR2 YYDKDF (reference sequence). The CDR3 runs to 15 residues. Drawing the rest from reference TRBV15 and TRBJ1-1, the complete variable domain is DAMVIQNPRYQVTQFGKPVTLSCSQTLNHNVMYWYQQKSSQAPKLLFHYYDKDFNNEADTPDNFQSRRPNTSFCFLDIRSPGLGDTAMYLCATSRDWDRKNEAFFGQGTRLTVV.

CDR3 in DNA: TGTGCCAGCAGCTTAGTTAGAGCGGGAGGAGAGACCCAGTACTTC. Protein product: CASSLVRAGGETQYF. This chain connects TRBV7-6 to TRBJ2-5; 9 nucleotides line up with TRBD2. The length of the CDR3 is 15 residues. Per the germline V gene, CDR1 is SGHVS and CDR2 is FNYEAQ. V dropped 1 base and J dropped 4; count of bases not matched to a gene: 4.

The rearrangement uses TRBV7-9 and TRBJ1-2, with D hard to call. Germline V CDR1 and CDR2: SEHNR, FQNEAQ (reference sequence). V gave up 3 bases and J gave up 4 bases, with 9 bases separating them. CDR3 length: 13 amino acids. The CDR3 nucleotides are TGTGCCAGCAGCTTCCGGGAGGGCTATGGCTACACCTTC. Protein sequence: CASSFREGYGYTF.

The chain is built from TRBV4-2 and TRBJ2-7, with TRBD2 matching over 7 bases. CDR3 length: 15 residues. The trim removed 4 bases at V and 2 bases at J, leaving 8 bases unmatched. CDR1 and CDR2 (germline): LGHNA, YNFKEQ. The CDR3 protein is CASSPSGNKAYEQYF. CDR3 nucleotides: TGTGCCAGCAGCCCGAGCGGGAATAAAGCCTACGAGCAGTACTTC.

This clonotype was counted between two and nine times. The rearrangement uses TRBV7-9 and TRBJ2-7; D is possibly TRBD2 (6 bases). V dropped 5 bases and J dropped 3 bases, with 23 bases sitting between them. The CDR3 is made up of 17 amino acids. Germline loops: CDR1 SEHNR, CDR2 FQNEAQ (reference sequence). CDR3 coding DNA: TGTGCCAGCAGCCCGCAGCGGGCCGGGAGAGGGAACTACGAGCAGTACTTC. It translates to CASSPQRAGRGNYEQYF.

This clonotype appeared a few times. The rearrangement uses TRBV20-1 and TRBJ2-5; D possibly corresponds to TRBD1 (5 bases). This CDR3 is built from 15 residues. The germline V gene encodes CDR1 DFQATT and CDR2 SNEGSKA (reference sequence). The V end lost 5 bases, the J end lost 4 bases, and 20 bases lay between the germline ends. The CDR3 protein is CSALSQGMRRETQYF. CDR3 in DNA: TGCAGTGCTTTAAGTCAGGGTATGAGGAGAGAGACCCAGTACTTC.

This chain connects TRBV13 to TRBJ2-7; 7 bases match TRBD1. Germline trimming cut 4 bases from V and 3 bases from J; bases unmatched to any gene: 3. The CDR3 has 13 residues. Germline V gives CDR1 PRHDT, CDR2 FYEKMQ (reference sequence). The CDR3 DNA reads TGTGCCAGCAGCTCTACAGGGGACTACGAGCAGTACTTC. Amino acids: CASSSTGDYEQYF.

The gene calls are TRBV24-1 and TRBJ2-3; the match to TRBD2 covers 11 bases. The germline gives CDR1 KGHDR, CDR2 SFDVKD. The ends lost 2 bases at V and 6 bases at J; junction bases unmatched: 9. The CDR3 loop spans 17 amino acids. CDR3 sequence reads: CATSDSFLAGGLDTQYF. The CDR3 DNA is TGTGCCACCAGTGATTCCTTCCTAGCGGGAGGTTTGGATACGCAGTATTTT.

This clonotype has a handful of counts. V and J are TRBV7-9 and TRBJ1-2; TRBD1 agrees at 7 bases. Germline V gene sequence: CDR1 SEHNR, CDR2 FQNEAQ (reference sequence). The CDR3 loop spans 15 amino acids. V shed 5 bases and J 1 base; nucleotides not matched to a gene: 7. The CDR3 spells CASSLGGDSNYGYTF. CDR3 DNA: TGTGCCAGCAGCCTAGGAGGGGACAGTAACTATGGCTACACCTTC.